This TCR beta chain was identified in a study of CD8+ T cells in alopecia areata. Turning to the study itself: Oral tofacitinib (5 to 10 mg twice daily) was administered to treated patients.

Isolated RNA was reverse transcribed into cDNA used as the sequencing template. The protocol was immunoSEQ multiplex PCR, while the TCRdb copy is restricted to in-frame clones and leaves out a portion. Altogether under 250,000 clones are present, over 60% being singletons, with the ten largest covering about 1.2%. Treatment of the sample: oral pan-JAK inhibitor, 5-10 mg twice daily. As for this clone: Antigen: not known.

Germline V gives CDR1 SGHDT, CDR2 YYEEEE. The CDR3 has 14 amino acids. The V gene lost 2 bases and the J gene lost 5 bases, with 8 bases spanning the gap. The study's findings and limits: Sequenced scalp T cells also include alphabeta T cells resident in normal skin.

This specimen consisted of CD4+ T cells sorted from blood, obtained at week 44, from a patient treated with tofacitinib. This clonotype originated in a human donor with alopecia areata. This chain connects TRBV5-6 to TRBJ1-6; unclear D gene. This chain's CDR3 is CASSFPSDNSPLHF. The DNA for the CDR3 is TGTGCCAGCAGCTTTCCGTCGGATAATTCACCCCTCCACTTT.